This T cell receptor beta chain is drawn from a study of blood T cell dynamics during melanoma immunotherapy. Study-level points and caveats: At W3, later disease-control patients showed bifurcated PBMC repertoire changes, unlike progressors.

Regarding this clone: The antigen is unknown.

As for time point: week 3, after first cycle of checkpoint inhibitor. Looked up from germline, CDR1 is MNHNS and CDR2 is SASEGT. This CDR3 region has 14 residues. V shed 2 bases and J shed 2 bases, with 9 bases lying between them. Every bulk PBMC sample received the same 350 ng of DNA. TCRdb keeps only in-frame clones here, not all; method: immunoSEQ multiplex PCR. There are more than 12,000 clones in the sample; more than 85% occur only once, and around 0.99% lies in the top ten. The material sequenced was blood, taken from a patient treated with checkpoint blockade. The TCR was taken from a human donor with melanoma. The chain recombines TRBV6-1 with TRBJ1-1; D unclear. The CDR3: CASSERRGNTEAFF. The CDR3 DNA is TGTGCCAGCAGTGAACGCCGGGGAAACACTGAAGCTTTCTTT.